This T cell receptor (beta chain) was sequenced during a study of blood T cell repertoires in COVID-19. Recruitment covered about 25 US areas and drew participants whose ages spanned about 18 to 100 years. This CDR3 spans 19 amino acids. Trimming removed 0 bases from V and 2 bases from J, with 18 bases in between. In germline, CDR1 is SGHRS, CDR2 YFSETQ. Clones were read by immunoSEQ multiplex PCR, and TCRdb kept only the in-frame ones, dropping some. The data hold fewer than 300,000 clones, with around 84% observed a single time. The V and J genes are TRBV5-1 and TRBJ2-6; D perhaps matches TRBD2 (6 bases). Sequenced sample: PBMCs or T cells enriched from blood (not recorded which). The receptor was isolated from a man aged 40-50 years who had been exposed to COVID-19. The CDR3: CASSLALGEAWTGANVLTF. CDR3 DNA: TGCGCCAGCAGCTTGGCTCTCGGGGAGGCATGGACTGGGGCCAACGTCCTGACTTTC.